One sample yielded the 14 T cell receptor beta chains listed below, sequenced in a study of blood T cell repertoires in COVID-19. Sequencing used immunoSEQ multiplex PCR; TCRdb keeps in-frame clones, though not all of them. The data contain fewer than 130,000 clones, around three quarters of them singletons. Sequenced input: peripheral blood. The receptor set was obtained from a woman in her sixties or seventies with acute or convalescent COVID-19.

This clone was seen once. The V gene is TRBV9, the J gene TRBJ2-7; no clear D gene. The V end was cut by 4 bases, the J end by 6 bases, with 11 bases between. The CDR3 covers 12 residues. Germline CDR1 reads SGDLS; CDR2 reads YYNGEE. The CDR3 DNA is TGTGCCAGCAGCTTACCTCCGGGCGAGCAGTACTTC. Amino acids: CASSLPPGEQYF. Based on the CDR3 plus reference TRBV9 and TRBJ2-7, the full variable domain is DSGVTQTPKHLITATGQRVTLRCSPRSGDLSVYWYQQSLDQGLQFLIQYYNGEERAKGNILERFSAQQFPDLHSELNLSSLELGDSALYFCASSLPPGEQYFGPGTRLTVT.

CDR3 loop: CASSPPGEGEQYF. The CDR3 DNA reads TGTGCCAGTTCACCCCCCGGGGAAGGAGAGCAGTACTTC. The genes are TRBV5-5 and TRBJ2-7, with TRBD2 as a possible D gene (5 bases). CDR1 and CDR2 (germline): SGHKS, YYEKEE (reference sequence). This CDR3 is built from 13 residues. Trimming stripped 8 bases from V and 7 bases from J, with 19 bases between.

The rearrangement joins TRBV6-5 to TRBJ2-7, with TRBD1 matching 8 bases. This CDR3 has 15 residues. Germline CDR1 is MNHEY and CDR2 is SVGAGI. V was clipped by 4 bases and J by 5 bases; unmatched bases: 10. The CDR3 sequence is CASSSLGQGNHEQYF. Here the CDR3 DNA reads TGTGCCAGCAGTTCCCTTGGACAGGGCAACCACGAGCAGTACTTC.

Concerning this clone: This sample also contains other DNA sequences that code for the same CDR3. J is TRBJ1-1 and V is TRBV3-1 (or the pseudogene TRBV3-2), with D possibly matching TRBD1 (5 bases). CDR1 and CDR2 from the germline V gene are LGHDT and YNNKEL (reference sequence). V shed 0 bases and J shed 1 base, with 6 bases lying between them. The CDR3 covers 14 residues. The CDR3 nucleotides are TGTGCCAGCAGCCAAGAAGACAGGAACACTGAAGCTTTCTTT. Translated, it gives CASSQEDRNTEAFF.

The chain carries TRBV7-2 and TRBJ1-2, with D possibly TRBD1 on 6 matching bases. Trimming removed 5 bases at V and 4 bases at J, with 17 bases between. Germline CDR1 SGHTA, CDR2 FQGNSA. The CDR3 sequence is 15 residues long. In nucleotides, the CDR3 is TGTGCCAGCAGCCCTCAGGGAGGGGGAATCTATGGCTACACCTTC. It encodes CASSPQGGGIYGYTF.

The chain links TRBV25-1 to TRBJ2-3; possibly TRBD1 for D (6 bases). From germline, CDR1 is MGHDK and CDR2 SYGVNS. V was trimmed by 4 bases and J by 3 bases, leaving 11 bases between them. The CDR3 totals 14 residues. The CDR3 loop reads CASSAGVVTDTQYF. The DNA for the CDR3 is TGTGCCAGCAGTGCAGGGGTAGTGACAGATACGCAGTATTTT.

J is TRBJ1-2 and V is TRBV13; D is perhaps TRBD1 (6 bases). V gave up 5 bases and J gave up 4 bases, with 20 bases separating them. The CDR3 has 16 residues. Germline CDR1 is PRHDT and CDR2 is FYEKMQ (reference sequence). The CDR3 DNA sequence: TGTGCCAGCAGCATACGACACACAGGGACAAGCTATGGCTACACCTTC. Its translation is CASSIRHTGTSYGYTF.

This clone was seen a few times. The rearrangement links TRBV6-5 to TRBJ1-1; no firm D call. V was cut by 10 bases and J by 5 bases, with 17 bases left in between. The CDR3 contains 13 residues. The germline gives CDR1 MNHEY, CDR2 SVGAGI. CDR3 protein: CATIRLALTEAFF. The CDR3 nucleotides read TGTGCCACCATAAGACTGGCATTGACTGAAGCTTTCTTT.

This clone was counted between two and nine times. The J gene is TRBJ1-2, the V gene TRBV3-1 (or the pseudogene TRBV3-2); 8 nucleotides align to TRBD1. This CDR3 is 14 amino acids long. Unmatched junction bases numbered 2, after V lost 3 bases and J lost 2 bases. Germline V gene sequence: CDR1 LGHDT, CDR2 YNNKEL (reference sequence). This CDR3 is CASSHRTGNYGYTF. CDR3 in DNA: TGTGCCAGCAGCCACAGGACAGGGAACTATGGCTACACCTTC.

The gene calls are TRBV9 and TRBJ1-4; D is possibly TRBD1 (5 bases). Germline V lookup: CDR1 SGDLS, CDR2 YYNGEE. The CDR3 has 14 residues. V lost 0 bases, J lost 4 bases, and 7 bases lay in between. CDR3 loop: CASSVAGGNEKLFF. The CDR3 bases are TGTGCCAGCAGCGTAGCGGGGGGTAATGAAAAACTGTTTTTT.

This clone was observed a handful of times. The chain has TRBV5-1 and TRBJ1-2; 9 bases match TRBD1. CDR1 and CDR2 from the germline V gene are SGHRS and YFSETQ. J gave up 7 bases and V 0 bases, and 7 bases lay outside the gene matches. CDR3 size: 15 residues. The DNA for the CDR3 is TGCGCCAGCAGCTTGGAACCCACAGGGGGCGTTGGCTACACCTTC. Protein: CASSLEPTGGVGYTF.

The V gene is TRBV10-1, the J gene TRBJ2-2; 9 bases fit TRBD1. Trimming removed 11 bases from V and 7 bases from J; junction bases left unmatched: 11. Germline lookup yields CDR1 WNHNN and CDR2 SYGVQD (reference sequence). CDR3 size: 14 residues. CDR3 protein: CAPTRGQGGGELFF. The CDR3 region has the DNA TGCGCCCCCACTCGGGGACAGGGAGGCGGGGAGCTGTTTTTT.

The CDR3 here is CASRTGGITEAFF. CDR3 DNA sequence: TGTGCCAGCAGGACAGGGGGGATCACTGAAGCTTTCTTT. The V and J genes are TRBV27 and TRBJ1-1; 9 bases align to TRBD1. There are 13 residues in the CDR3. The ends lost 6 bases at V and 4 bases at J; junction bases unmatched: 3. Looked up from germline, CDR1 is MNHEY and CDR2 is SMNVEV (reference sequence).

A word on this clone: The junction does not match germline at one end; this may be a read error. The V gene is TRBV18, the J gene TRBJ1-1, with TRBD1 identical over 8 bases. This CDR3 region has 12 residues. The germline V gene has CDR1 KGHSH and CDR2 LQKENI. Written as DNA, the CDR3 is TGTGCCAGCTCACCAACGGGACAGGAAGCCTTCTTT. Amino acid sequence: CASSPTGQEAFF.